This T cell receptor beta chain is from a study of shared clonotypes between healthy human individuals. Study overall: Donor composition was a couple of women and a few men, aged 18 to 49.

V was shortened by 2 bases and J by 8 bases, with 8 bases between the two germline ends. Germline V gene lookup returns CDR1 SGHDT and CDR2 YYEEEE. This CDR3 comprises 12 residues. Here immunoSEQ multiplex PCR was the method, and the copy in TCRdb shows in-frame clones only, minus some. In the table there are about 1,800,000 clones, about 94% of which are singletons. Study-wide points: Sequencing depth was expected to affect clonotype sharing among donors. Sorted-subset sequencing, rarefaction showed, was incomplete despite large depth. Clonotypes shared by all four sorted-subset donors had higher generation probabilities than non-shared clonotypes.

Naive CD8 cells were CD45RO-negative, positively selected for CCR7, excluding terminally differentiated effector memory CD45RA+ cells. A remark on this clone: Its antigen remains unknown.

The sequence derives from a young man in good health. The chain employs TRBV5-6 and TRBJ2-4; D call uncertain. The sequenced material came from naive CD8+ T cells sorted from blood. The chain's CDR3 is CASSFQSDIQYF. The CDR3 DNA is TGTGCCAGCAGCTTCCAGTCCGACATTCAGTACTTC.